A single TCR beta chain is shown here with its context. These data belong to a study of blood T cell repertoires in COVID-19. Study-wide background: The study drew acute and convalescent COVID-19 samples from the United States, Italy and Spain. PBMCs, B-cell-depleted T cells, or T cells were the source of the cDNA or gDNA that made up the material.

Seattle cases were enrolled at active infection and followed longitudinally. The CDR3 covers 14 residues. With 0 bases clipped from V and 0 bases from J, the junction kept 0 bases outside the gene matches. Germline V gives CDR1 SGHRS, CDR2 YFSETQ. In the authors' methods: Nucleated cell counts were estimated from reference gene primer amplification. Method: immunoSEQ multiplex PCR; TCRdb's copy keeps in-frame clones and lacks some. The V and J calls and clone size were taken over from that table, and D and trimming were inferred from the DNA. The sample has roughly 350,000 clones, about 90% seen once.

The source of this sequence is a woman in her 30s with COVID-19, enrolled during active disease. The sequenced sample consisted of peripheral blood. V is TRBV5-1 and J is TRBJ2-7; 7 bases match TRBD2. Here the CDR3 DNA reads TGCGCCAGCAGCTTGGGGACTAGCTCCTACGAGCAGTACTTC. Translation gives CASSLGTSSYEQYF.